Sequencing of this T cell receptor (beta chain) was carried out in a study of neurological immune-mediated disorders. TCRdb itself ran the 5' RACE reads through MiXCR, one entry per CDR3 protein. The sample consists of about 38,000 distinct CDR3 sequences, roughly 4.8% of them appearing once. There are many counts of this clonotype. Its antigen is unknown. General study findings and limits: CDR3 amino acid sequences of expanded clones were not shared across subjects, a result suggesting private repertoires in all groups. The greatest degree of TCR clonal expansion was observed in HTLV-1-associated myelopathy, with the lowest in multiple sclerosis, below that of healthy controls.

CDR1 and CDR2 (germline): DFQATT, SNEGSKA (reference sequence). V shed 5 bases, J shed 6 bases, and the junction held 16 bases outside the gene matches. The CDR3 is 16 residues long. The V gene is TRBV20-1, the J gene TRBJ1-2; 9 bases line up with TRBD1. The sequencing sample was made of CD4+ T cells from blood. This clonotype was obtained from a man aged 18 to 29 in good health. DNA of the CDR3: TGCAGTGCTCAGATCCGGGACAGGGAATCTAGGCATGGCTACACCTTC. Residues: CSAQIRDRESRHGYTF.